This note documents a single T cell receptor (beta chain) sequence. This sample was taken from a study of blood T cell repertoires in COVID-19. Across the whole study: In each case, the material was cDNA or gDNA derived from T cells, B-cell-depleted T cells, or PBMCs.

Using immunoSEQ multiplex PCR, the repertoire was profiled, and TCRdb retains in-frame clones only, with some absent. The sample yields about 160,000 clones, 85% to 95% seen once. The CDR3 covers 14 residues. CDR1 MGHRA and CDR2 YSYEKL come from the germline V gene. V lost 4 bases, J lost 8 bases, and 4 bases stayed unmatched. The source material was peripheral blood. The receptor comes from a woman in her 50s with acute or convalescent COVID-19. The rearrangement uses TRBV4-1 and TRBJ1-4; TRBD1 matches at 10 bases. CDR3 sequence (DNA): TGCGCCAGCAGCCCCGGACAGGGGGGAGAAAAACTGTTTTTT. Amino acid sequence: CASSPGQGGEKLFF.